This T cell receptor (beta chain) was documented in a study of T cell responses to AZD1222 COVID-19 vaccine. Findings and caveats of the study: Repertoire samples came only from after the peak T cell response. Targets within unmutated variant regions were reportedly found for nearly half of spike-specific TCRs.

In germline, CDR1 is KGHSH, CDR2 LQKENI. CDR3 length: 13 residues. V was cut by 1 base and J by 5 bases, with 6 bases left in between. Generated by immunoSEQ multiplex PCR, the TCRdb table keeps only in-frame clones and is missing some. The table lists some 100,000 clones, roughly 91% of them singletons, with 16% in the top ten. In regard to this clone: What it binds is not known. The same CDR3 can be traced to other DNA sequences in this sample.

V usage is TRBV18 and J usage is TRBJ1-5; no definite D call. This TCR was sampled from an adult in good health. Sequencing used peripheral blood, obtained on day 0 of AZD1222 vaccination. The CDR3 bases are TGTGCCAGCTCACCACGCGCAGATCAGCCCCAGCATTTT. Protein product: CASSPRADQPQHF.